The 30 T cell receptor beta chains presented below share a single source sample, sequenced in a study of cytomegalovirus exposure and HLA in healthy donors (dated by TCRdb to the late 2010s). The library was built by means of the immunoSEQ multiplex PCR assay. What TCRdb holds here is the immuneACCESS table cut down to in-frame rearrangements. Part of the clones is not present; checked against another copy, under half of the missing clones reflect an unresolved V gene, and the others are unexplained. This sample lists some 290,000 clones; roughly 90% were detected once. Around 0.91% of the sample is held by the ten biggest clonotypes. The sequenced material came from PBMCs. These receptors originate from a man under 40 in good health and CMV-seronegative.

The gene calls are TRBV5-1 and TRBJ2-3; 14 bases map to TRBD2. CDR3 size: 15 residues. The junction had 3 bases not matched to a gene; V was cut back by 4 bases and J by 5 bases. Germline-derived CDR1 and CDR2 are SGHRS and YFSETQ. The CDR3 DNA reads TGCGCCAGCAGCACAGGACTAGCGGGGGGAGATACGCAGTATTTT. It encodes CASSTGLAGGDTQYF.

This clone was counted a single time. This sequence joins TRBV19 and TRBJ1-1, with D perhaps TRBD1 (5 bases). This CDR3 has 13 amino acids. CDR1 LNHDA and CDR2 SQIVND come from the germline V gene (reference sequence). Trimming cost V 6 bases and J 1 base, with 9 bases left between them. CDR3 residues: CASRRGQNTEAFF. The DNA of the CDR3 is TGTGCCAGTAGGCGGGGCCAGAACACTGAAGCTTTCTTT.

V and J are TRBV6-1 and TRBJ2-7; a possible D gene is TRBD1 (6 bases). Trimming cost V 2 bases and J 2 bases, with 10 bases left between them. Per the germline V gene, CDR1 is MNHNS and CDR2 is SASEGT. There are 14 residues in the CDR3. CDR3 DNA: TGTGCCAGCAGTGAAAGGGACAACACCTACGAGCAGTACTTC. Protein sequence: CASSERDNTYEQYF.

The V call is TRBV5-1, the J call TRBJ2-7; 9 bases agree with TRBD1. The germline gives CDR1 SGHRS, CDR2 YFSETQ. CDR3 length: 16 amino acids. V was pared by 1 base and J by 5 bases, with 10 bases of the junction left unmatched. The CDR3 DNA reads TGCGCCAGCAGCTTGCTCAACAGGGGGCGCGGAGACGAGCAGTACTTC. Translation gives CASSLLNRGRGDEQYF.

The chain is built from TRBV2 and TRBJ1-5; TRBD1 is a possible D gene (6 bases). Deletions cut 7 bases from V and 4 bases from J, with 11 bases between. The CDR3 length is 13 residues. Germline lookup yields CDR1 SNHLY and CDR2 FYNNEI. The CDR3 DNA sequence: TGTGCCAGCAACGGAGACAGGAATCAGCCCCAGCATTTT. Encoded protein: CASNGDRNQPQHF.

This clone was seen a handful of times. This rearrangement joins TRBV14 to TRBJ2-7, with D hard to call. The germline V and J ends were trimmed by 1 base and 6 bases, with 4 bases remaining between them. The CDR3 is 11 residues long. Germline V lookup: CDR1 SGHDN, CDR2 FVKESK. The CDR3 is CASSQGSEQYF. The DNA of the CDR3 is TGTGCCAGCAGCCAAGGGAGCGAGCAGTACTTC.

The CDR3 DNA reads as TGTGCCATCAGTGAGGGAGACAGGGGTGTGACAGATACGCAGTATTTT. It specifies CAISEGDRGVTDTQYF. The V and J genes are TRBV10-3 and TRBJ2-3; 8 positions match TRBD1. J was trimmed by 3 bases and V by 2 bases; bases with no gene match: 7. The germline gives CDR1 ENHRY, CDR2 SYGVKD. The CDR3 runs 16 residues.

The chain uses TRBV6-6 and TRBJ2-1, with 7 bases lining up with TRBD1. This CDR3 is built from 12 residues. Germline V lookup: CDR1 MNHNY, CDR2 SVGAGI (reference sequence). J gave up 8 bases and V 5 bases, and 3 bases lay outside the gene matches. The CDR3 nucleotides are TGTGCCAGCAGTCTAACAGGGGATGAGCAGTTCTTC. It specifies CASSLTGDEQFF.

V and J are TRBV5-1 and TRBJ2-1; D unclear. Trimming shortened V by 0 bases and J by 0 bases, and 7 bases separated the two germline ends. Germline CDR1 reads SGHRS; CDR2 reads YFSETQ. The CDR3 is made up of 15 amino acids. CDR3 DNA sequence: TGCGCCAGCAGCTTGGCCGCGATCTCCTACAATGAGCAGTTCTTC. Translated: CASSLAAISYNEQFF.

CDR3 nucleotides: TGTGCCTGGAGTGGAGGGGGGACAGGGGCCTACGAGCAGTACTTC. As protein: CAWSGGGTGAYEQYF. V gene TRBV30 combines with J gene TRBJ2-7; 10 bases agree with TRBD1. Per the germline V gene, CDR1 is GTSNPN and CDR2 is SVGIG (reference sequence). The CDR3 is 15 amino acids. The V and J ends lost 1 base and 2 bases, in that order; junction bases with no gene match: 5.

The CDR3 sequence: CATSRDPRNSPLHF. The CDR3 DNA is TGTGCCACCAGCAGAGATCCCAGGAATTCACCCCTCCACTTT. This chain joins TRBV15 and TRBJ1-6; no firm D call. Germline V gene lookup returns CDR1 LNHNV and CDR2 YYDKDF (reference sequence). The CDR3 loop spans 14 amino acids. V lost 0 bases, J lost 7 bases, and 7 bases lay in between.

This clone showed up just a few times. The V and J genes are TRBV11-2 and TRBJ2-7; tentative D call: TRBD2 (6 bases). In germline, CDR1 is SGHAT, CDR2 FQNNGV. The ends were cut back, 0 bases at V and 6 bases at J, with 12 bases in the middle. This CDR3 region has 14 residues. The DNA of the CDR3 is TGTGCCAGCAGCTTAGAACGGGCGGGGAGCGAGCAGTACTTC. Translating it yields CASSLERAGSEQYF.

The V gene is TRBV5-1, the J gene TRBJ1-1, with no clear D. V was pared by 4 bases and J by 2 bases, with 9 bases between. The CDR3 covers 13 residues. The germline V gene encodes CDR1 SGHRS and CDR2 YFSETQ. DNA of the CDR3: TGCGCCAGCAGCCCTTTTTTAAACACTGAAGCTTTCTTT. Translated, it gives CASSPFLNTEAFF. Using reference TRBV5-1 and TRBJ1-1 for the parts outside the CDR3, the full variable domain is KAGVTQTPRYLIKTRGQQVTLSCSPISGHRSVSWYQQTPGQGLQFLFEYFSETQRNKGNFPGRFSGRQFSNSRSEMNVSTLELGDSALYLCASSPFLNTEAFFGQGTRLTVV.

The chain couples TRBV4-3 to TRBJ2-1, with D possibly matching TRBD2 (6 bases). Germline V CDR1 and CDR2: LGHNA, YSLEER. The CDR3 is 17 amino acids. Trimming left V 0 bases short and J 7 bases short, with 19 bases between. CDR3 amino acids: CASSQEMWRGEVNEQFF. CDR3 bases: TGCGCCAGCAGCCAAGAAATGTGGCGGGGAGAGGTTAATGAGCAGTTCTTC.

The CDR3: CASGLVRGPTEAFF. In DNA, the CDR3 is TGTGCTAGTGGTTTGGTAAGGGGGCCCACTGAAGCTTTCTTT. The chain combines TRBV12-5 with TRBJ1-1, with 7 nucleotides matching TRBD1. The V gene's germline CDR1 is LGHNT and CDR2 FRNRAP. This CDR3 spans 14 amino acids. With V trimmed by 0 bases and J by 4 bases, 2 bases remained unmatched.

The chain links TRBV6-5 to TRBJ2-7, with D possibly TRBD1 on 6 matching bases. V was cut by 0 bases and J by 1 base, with 10 bases left in between. CDR1 and CDR2 (germline): MNHEY, SVGAGI. This CDR3 region has 15 residues. The DNA for the CDR3 is TGTGCCAGCAGTTACTCAGGGACACCTTCCTACGAGCAGTACTTC. Translated, it gives CASSYSGTPSYEQYF.

The rearrangement joins TRBV7-2 to TRBJ1-2, with D possibly matching TRBD1 (5 bases). This CDR3 has 15 amino acids. Trimming removed 5 bases from V and 4 bases from J, with 17 bases in between. The germline CDR1 and CDR2 sequences are SGHTA and FQGNSA. This CDR3 reads CASSPQGLLSYGYTF. As DNA, the CDR3 is TGTGCCAGCAGCCCCCAGGGTCTCTTAAGCTATGGCTACACCTTC. The whole variable domain, remainder taken from reference TRBV7-2 and TRBJ1-2, is GAGVSQSPSNKVTEKGKDVELRCDPISGHTALYWYRQSLGQGLEFLIYFQGNSAPDKSGLPSDRFSAERTGGSVSTLTIQRTQQEDSAVYLCASSPQGLLSYGYTFGSGTRLTVV.

The chain recombines TRBV7-9 with TRBJ1-6; TRBD1 matches at 7 bases. V dropped 4 bases and J dropped 4; count of bases not matched to a gene: 10. The CDR3 covers 17 residues. Germline assignment: CDR1 SEHNR and CDR2 FQNEAQ (reference sequence). The CDR3 coding sequence is TGTGCCAGCAGCTCCCAACTTACAGGGGCGTATAATTCACCCCTCCACTTT. It codes for CASSSQLTGAYNSPLHF.

The V call is TRBV5-6, the J call TRBJ1-6; tentative D call: TRBD1 (5 bases). CDR1 and CDR2 (germline): SGHDT, YYEEEE. The CDR3 is 19 residues long. Between the trimmed V and J ends, which lost 3 bases and 7 bases, there was a span of 26 bases. The CDR3 spells CASSSRRDPGRNSNSPLHF. DNA for the CDR3: TGTGCCAGCAGCTCAAGACGGGACCCCGGGAGGAATTCCAATTCACCCCTCCACTTT.

This chain joins TRBV6-1 and TRBJ2-1; D call uncertain. CDR1 and CDR2 (germline): MNHNS, SASEGT. Trimming removed 2 bases from V and 5 bases from J, with 7 bases in between. The CDR3 has 13 amino acids. The CDR3 loop is CASSELSDNEQFF. CDR3 DNA: TGTGCCAGCAGTGAACTCTCGGACAATGAGCAGTTCTTC.

This chain links TRBV10-3 with TRBJ1-5, with D possibly being TRBD1 (5 bases). This CDR3 spans 20 amino acids. Trimming took 3 bases from V and 2 from J, leaving 26 bases between them. Germline loops: CDR1 ENHRY, CDR2 SYGVKD. The chain's CDR3 is CAISDPQDTVGAMGNQPQHF. The CDR3 coding sequence is TGTGCCATCAGTGATCCTCAGGACACCGTGGGTGCGATGGGCAATCAGCCCCAGCATTTT.

CDR3 residues: CASSLGGRAAHEQYF. Here the CDR3 DNA reads TGTGCCAGCAGCTTAGGTGGGAGGGCAGCCCACGAGCAGTACTTC. The chain carries TRBV11-2 and TRBJ2-7, with TRBD2 matching 7 bases. Per the germline V gene, CDR1 is SGHAT and CDR2 is FQNNGV. The CDR3 runs to 15 residues. The ends lost 1 base at V and 5 bases at J; junction bases unmatched: 8.

The chain uses TRBV6-1 and TRBJ1-4; D remains unclear. CDR1 and CDR2 (germline): MNHNS, SASEGT. V was cut by 4 bases and J by 2 bases, with 8 bases left in between. The CDR3 consists of 14 residues. The CDR3 DNA is TGTGCCAGCAGTGTAGGAGTTACTAATGAAAAACTGTTTTTT. Residues: CASSVGVTNEKLFF.

This chain connects TRBV30 to TRBJ1-5, with 7 nucleotides matching TRBD1. Germline V gene data show CDR1 as GTSNPN and CDR2 as SVGIG (reference sequence). This CDR3 contains 14 residues. V shed 5 bases and J 1 base; nucleotides not matched to a gene: 5. The CDR3 region is CAWGPDRSNQPQHF. CDR3 sequence (DNA): TGTGCCTGGGGCCCGGACAGGAGCAATCAGCCCCAGCATTTT.

The chain uses TRBV4-1 and TRBJ1-1, with unresolved D. The CDR3 contains 12 residues. Germline assignment: CDR1 MGHRA and CDR2 YSYEKL. V was cut by 1 base and J by 8 bases, with 8 bases left in between. CDR3: CASSQGIAEAFF. CDR3 nucleotide sequence: TGCGCCAGCAGCCAAGGGATAGCCGAAGCTTTCTTT.

The chain couples TRBV2 to TRBJ1-5; D is unresolved. V shed 6 bases and J shed 0 bases, with 15 bases lying between them. CDR3 length: 16 amino acids. Germline lookup yields CDR1 SNHLY and CDR2 FYNNEI. The CDR3 loop is CASRGGKGNSNQPQHF. In nucleotides, the CDR3 is TGTGCCAGCAGGGGCGGGAAAGGAAATAGCAATCAGCCCCAGCATTTT.

The chain links TRBV23-1 to TRBJ1-6; no clear D. TRBV23-1 is an open reading frame, and its role is uncertain. V lost 6 bases to trimming and J lost 8 bases, with 14 bases between them. The CDR3 is made up of 14 amino acids. Here the CDR3 reads CASRTGGAYSPLHF. CDR3 bases: TGCGCCAGCAGGACCGGCGGCGCCTATTCACCCCTCCACTTT.

J is TRBJ1-4 and V is TRBV10-3; unclear D gene. Germline assignment: CDR1 ENHRY and CDR2 SYGVKD. This CDR3 has 12 amino acids. V shed 8 bases and J shed 8 bases, with 12 bases lying between them. The CDR3 loop is CAIGRDGEKLFF. The CDR3 bases are TGTGCCATCGGGCGGGATGGAGAAAAACTGTTTTTT.

With respect to this clone: The same CDR3 can be traced to other DNA sequences in this sample. The genes are TRBV20-1 and TRBJ1-2; D remains unclear. V was clipped by 3 bases and J by 8 bases, with 10 bases between them. The germline V gene encodes CDR1 DFQATT and CDR2 SNEGSKA (reference sequence). The CDR3 is made up of 11 amino acids. The chain's CDR3 is CSASAGVGYTF. For the CDR3, the DNA is TGCAGTGCTAGTGCCGGGGTAGGCTACACCTTC.

The CDR3: CASSLTGQGNEKLFF. CDR3 sequence (DNA): TGCGCCAGCAGCTTGACAGGACAGGGTAATGAAAAACTGTTTTTT. V is TRBV5-1 and J is TRBJ1-4; the match to TRBD1 covers 8 bases. The CDR3 sequence is 15 residues long. The germline V gene has CDR1 SGHRS and CDR2 YFSETQ. With V trimmed by 1 base and J by 4 bases, 3 bases remained unmatched.